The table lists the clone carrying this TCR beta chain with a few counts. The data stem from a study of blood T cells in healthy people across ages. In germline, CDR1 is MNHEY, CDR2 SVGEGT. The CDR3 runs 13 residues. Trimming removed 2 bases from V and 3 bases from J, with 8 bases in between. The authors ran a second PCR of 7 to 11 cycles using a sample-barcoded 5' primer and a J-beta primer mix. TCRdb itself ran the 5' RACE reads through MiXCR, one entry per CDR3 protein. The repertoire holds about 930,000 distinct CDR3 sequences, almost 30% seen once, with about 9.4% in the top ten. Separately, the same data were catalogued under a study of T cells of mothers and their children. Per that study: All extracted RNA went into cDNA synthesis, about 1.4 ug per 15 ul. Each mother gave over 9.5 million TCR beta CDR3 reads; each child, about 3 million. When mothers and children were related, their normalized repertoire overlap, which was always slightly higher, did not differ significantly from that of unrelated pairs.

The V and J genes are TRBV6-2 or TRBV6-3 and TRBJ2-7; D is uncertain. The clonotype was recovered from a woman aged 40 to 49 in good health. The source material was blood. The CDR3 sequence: CASSYGQFYEQYF. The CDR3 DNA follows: TGTGCCAGCAGTTACGGTCAGTTCTACGAGCAGTACTTC.